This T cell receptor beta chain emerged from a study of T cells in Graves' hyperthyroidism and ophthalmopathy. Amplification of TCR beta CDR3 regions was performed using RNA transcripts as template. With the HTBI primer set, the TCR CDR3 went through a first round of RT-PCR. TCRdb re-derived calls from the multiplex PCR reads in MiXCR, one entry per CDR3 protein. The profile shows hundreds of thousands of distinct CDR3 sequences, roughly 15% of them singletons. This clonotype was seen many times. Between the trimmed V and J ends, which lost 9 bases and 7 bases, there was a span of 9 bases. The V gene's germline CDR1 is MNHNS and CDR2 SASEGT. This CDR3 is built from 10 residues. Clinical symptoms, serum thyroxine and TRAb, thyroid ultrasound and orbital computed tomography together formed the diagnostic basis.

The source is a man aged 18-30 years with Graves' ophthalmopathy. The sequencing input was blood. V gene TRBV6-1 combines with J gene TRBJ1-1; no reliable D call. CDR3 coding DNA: TGTGCCAGATACCACGGTGAAGCTTTCTTT. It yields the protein CARYHGEAFF.